Listed below are T cell receptor beta chains from one sample, sequenced in a study of siplizumab effects on memory and regulatory T cells. The data were produced by immunoSEQ multiplex PCR, yet TCRdb's version contains in-frame clones alone and is incomplete. Of over 85,000 clones in the sample, roughly 92% were seen once. Input material: CD4+ T cells sorted from blood. The receptors originated from a human donor in good health. Each CDR3 is given with its conserved first and last residue. The D gene is left open where the match is weak. Clone size is not always given. Where it is, it says once, few, many or a class for expanded clones.

CDR3nt	CDR3aa	v_gene	j_gene	abundance	d_gene
TGCGCCAGCAGCTTGGTGCCAGGGGGTTCTGAGACCCAGTACTTC	CASSLVPGGSETQYF	TRBV5-1	TRBJ2-5	NA	TRBD1
TGTGCCAGCAGCGTAGGTATCGGGAGATCCTACAATGAGCAGTTCTTC	CASSVGIGRSYNEQFF	TRBV9	TRBJ2-1	NA	NA
TGCGCCAGCAGCCCTAGAGGGAAACAGAACACCGGGGAGCTGTTTTTT	CASSPRGKQNTGELFF	TRBV5-1	TRBJ2-2	NA	NA
TGCGCCAGCAGCTCGGCGGGTCAAGAGACCCAGTACTTC	CASSSAGQETQYF	TRBV5-1	TRBJ2-5	NA	NA
TGCAGCGGGCGGACAGTAAACACTGGAGCTTTCTTT	CSGRTVNTGAFF	TRBV29-1	TRBJ1-1	NA	NA
TGTGCCACCAGCAGAGATCAGGGGCCCTATGGCTACACCTTC	CATSRDQGPYGYTF	TRBV15	TRBJ1-2	NA	NA
TGTGCCTGGAGTCAGACAGGGGTTACTGAAGCTTTCTTT	CAWSQTGVTEAFF	TRBV30	TRBJ1-1	NA	TRBD1
TGCGCCGGGGGGGGCAGCTCTGGAAACACCATATATTTT	CAGGGSSGNTIYF	TRBV10-1	TRBJ1-3	NA	NA
TGTGCCAGCAGCTTAGGGCCGACAGTCAGCACGGAAGCTTTCTTT	CASSLGPTVSTEAFF	TRBV5-4	TRBJ1-1	NA	NA
TGTGCCATCAGTGAGTCGAGAGGGCTCCCAATCTCCTACGAGCAGTACTTC	CAISESRGLPISYEQYF	TRBV10-3	TRBJ2-7	once	NA
TGTGCCAGCAGCCCCCAAGGGGGAGGCTCCTACGAGCAGTACTTC	CASSPQGGGSYEQYF	TRBV7-9	TRBJ2-7	NA	NA
TGTGCCAGCAGCTTGACAGCAGACGCTGAAGCTTTCTTT	CASSLTADAEAFF	TRBV5-5	TRBJ1-1	NA	NA
TGTGCCAGCAGGGGAATACAGGGCCGCACTGAAGCTTTCTTT	CASRGIQGRTEAFF	TRBV2	TRBJ1-1	NA	NA
TGTGCCAGCACCAGACAGATCTACGAGCAGTACTTC	CASTRQIYEQYF	TRBV2	TRBJ2-7	NA	NA
TGTGCCAGCAGTGCCGGGACAGCTAACTATGGCTACACCTTC	CASSAGTANYGYTF	TRBV6-1	TRBJ1-2	NA	TRBD1
TGCGCCAGCAGCCAAAGCGGGGGGGCCACCGGGGAGCTGTTTTTT	CASSQSGGATGELFF	TRBV4-1	TRBJ2-2	NA	TRBD2
TGCGCCAGCAGGGGACAGGGGAGTGATGAGCAGTTCTTC	CASRGQGSDEQFF	TRBV5-1	TRBJ2-1	once	TRBD1
TGTGCCAGCGGACGGTCAGGGACTAGCGTTAATGAGCAGTTCTTC	CASGRSGTSVNEQFF	TRBV5-4	TRBJ2-1	once	TRBD2
TGCGCCAGCAGCCAAGGTACGGCTTATACCTACAATGAGCAGTTCTTC	CASSQGTAYTYNEQFF	TRBV4-1	TRBJ2-1	NA	NA
TGCGCCAGCAGAGGATCTGATCAGGGCGAGCAGTACTTC	CASRGSDQGEQYF	TRBV5-1	TRBJ2-7	NA	NA
TGTGCCAGCAGTACTACAGGGATCAACACTGAAGCTTTCTTT	CASSTTGINTEAFF	TRBV6-5	TRBJ1-1	NA	NA
TGTGCCAGCAGCTCATTAGCGGGAGCGGTCGAGCAGTACTTC	CASSSLAGAVEQYF	TRBV5-5	TRBJ2-7	NA	TRBD2
TGCGCCAGCAGCTTGGACAGGGACACTGAAGCTTTCTTT	CASSLDRDTEAFF	TRBV5-1	TRBJ1-1	NA	NA
TGTGCCAGCACGGAAACCCCGGGGGCCAAAGCTAGCACAGATACGCAGTATTTT	CASTETPGAKASTDTQYF	TRBV27	TRBJ2-3	NA	NA
TGTGCCAGCAGCCGAGAAGAGACCCAGTACTTC	CASSREETQYF	TRBV5-6	TRBJ2-5	few	NA
NA	CASSKVALGTGEGRTYEQYF	TRBV21-1	TRBJ2-7	NA	NA
TGTGCCAGCAGCCTTGCAGCTAATCAGCCCCAGCATTTT	CASSLAANQPQHF	TRBV5-4	TRBJ1-5	NA	NA
TGTGCCAGCAGCGTAGGACCATCGCTCGGAACAGATACGCAGTATTTT	CASSVGPSLGTDTQYF	TRBV9	TRBJ2-3	NA	NA
TGCGCCAGCAGCTTGGATAGCCGCTCCTACAATGAGCAGTTCTTC	CASSLDSRSYNEQFF	TRBV5-1	TRBJ2-1	NA	NA
TGCGCCAGCAGCCTATCCGGGACCCTAAGGGAGGCTTTCTTT	CASSLSGTLREAFF	TRBV4-1	TRBJ1-1	NA	NA
TGTGCCAGCAGCTTAGTAGGGACAGGGGGCCGCTCTGGGGCCAACGTCCTGACTTTC	CASSLVGTGGRSGANVLTF	TRBV7-2	TRBJ2-6	NA	TRBD1
TGTGCCAGCAGTTACTCGAGGTCGGCCGATTCACCCCTCCACTTT	CASSYSRSADSPLHF	TRBV6-6	TRBJ1-6	NA	NA
TGTGCCTGGAGTGTAGGCAGGGGTAATCAGCCCCAGCATTTT	CAWSVGRGNQPQHF	TRBV30	TRBJ1-5	once	NA
TGTGCTAGTGGTTTCTCAGTAGGGGGTTCCCCCTACAATGAGCAGTTCTTC	CASGFSVGGSPYNEQFF	TRBV12-5	TRBJ2-1	NA	NA
TGTGCCAGCAGCAAAGGGACAGGGAGGTTACAGCCCCAGCATTTT	CASSKGTGRLQPQHF	TRBV21-1	TRBJ1-5	NA	NA
TGTGCCAGCAGTTACAACAGCTATGGCTACACCTTC	CASSYNSYGYTF	TRBV6-6	TRBJ1-2	NA	NA
TGTGCCAGCAGTGAAGGTATACAGCCCCAGCATTTT	CASSEGIQPQHF	TRBV2	TRBJ1-5	NA	NA
TGTGCTAGTGGCAGACCCGGGGGGCCAGAGACCCAGTACTTC	CASGRPGGPETQYF	TRBV12-5	TRBJ2-5	NA	NA
TGTGCCAGCAGCTCGCCCCCGGGGGGGACTACCGAAGAGACCCAGTACTTC	CASSSPPGGTTEETQYF	TRBV7-2	TRBJ2-5	NA	TRBD2
TGTGCCAGCAGCTTGAAGGGGGCCCGTGGCACTGAAGCTTTCTTT	CASSLKGARGTEAFF	TRBV7-9	TRBJ1-1	NA	TRBD1
TGTGCCAGCAGTAGGACCCAAGGGACCGGGGAGCTGTTTTTT	CASSRTQGTGELFF	TRBV6-1	TRBJ2-2	NA	NA
TGTGCCAGTAGCGACAGGGGGCGGGAGACCCAGTACTTC	CASSDRGRETQYF	TRBV19	TRBJ2-5	NA	TRBD1
TGTGCCAGCAGTGAAGCAGGCGGGAGGAATTCGTACGAGCAGTACTTC	CASSEAGGRNSYEQYF	TRBV2	TRBJ2-7	NA	TRBD2
TGTGCCACCAGGACAGGGGCCGTCACAGATACGCAGTATTTT	CATRTGAVTDTQYF	TRBV15	TRBJ2-3	NA	TRBD1
TGCGCCAGCAGCTTGACAGGGTCTGGAAACACCATATATTTT	CASSLTGSGNTIYF	TRBV5-1	TRBJ1-3	NA	NA
TGTGCCAGCAGAAAGATAGGGGGGGAAGCTTATGGCTACACCTTC	CASRKIGGEAYGYTF	TRBV7-9	TRBJ1-2	NA	NA
TGTGCCAGCAGCGTAGTTGGCGGGGGGCACACAGATACGCAGTATTTT	CASSVVGGGHTDTQYF	TRBV9	TRBJ2-3	NA	TRBD2
TGTGCCAGCAGCTTGGAAGGCCCCAATTCACCCCTCCACTTT	CASSLEGPNSPLHF	TRBV11-3	TRBJ1-6	NA	NA
TGTGCCAGCAGCTTAGGACTAGCGGCCGAGCAGTACTTC	CASSLGLAAEQYF	TRBV7-2	TRBJ2-7	NA	TRBD2
TGTGCCAGCAGGGGACAGGGAACCTATGGCTACACCTTC	CASRGQGTYGYTF	TRBV5-8	TRBJ1-2	NA	TRBD1
TGTGCCAGCAGCTTGGTGGGCGGGGGGGCACGAGAGACCCAGTACTTC	CASSLVGGGARETQYF	TRBV5-4	TRBJ2-5	NA	TRBD2
TGTGCCAGCAGCTTCTCAGGGCAGTACCCAGAAAGGGACTACTTC	CASSFSGQYPERDYF	TRBV11-1	TRBJ2-7	NA	NA
TGTGCCAGCAGTCGTAGAAGCGGAGCTACCTACAATGAGCAGTTCTTC	CASSRRSGATYNEQFF	TRBV6-6	TRBJ2-1	NA	NA
TGTGCCAGCAGCCCTAGGGCGTCAGCCTACGAGCAGTACTTC	CASSPRASAYEQYF	TRBV7-9	TRBJ2-7	NA	NA
TGTGCCAGCAGCCCAAGGACAGGCCGGGAGACCCAGTACTTC	CASSPRTGRETQYF	TRBV4-2	TRBJ2-5	NA	TRBD1